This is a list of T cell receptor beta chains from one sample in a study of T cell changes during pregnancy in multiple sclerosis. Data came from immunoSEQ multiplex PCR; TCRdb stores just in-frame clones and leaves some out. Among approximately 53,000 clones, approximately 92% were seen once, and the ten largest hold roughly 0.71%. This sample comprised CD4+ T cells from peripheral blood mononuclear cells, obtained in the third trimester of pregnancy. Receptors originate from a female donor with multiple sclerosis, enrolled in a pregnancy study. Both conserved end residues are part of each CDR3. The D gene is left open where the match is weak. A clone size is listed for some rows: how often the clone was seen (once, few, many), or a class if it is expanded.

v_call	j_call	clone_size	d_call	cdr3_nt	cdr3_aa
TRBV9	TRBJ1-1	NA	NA	TGTGCCAGCAGCGGCCTGGGGGGGAACACTGAAGCTTTCTTT	CASSGLGGNTEAFF
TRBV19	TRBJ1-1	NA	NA	TGTGCCAGTAGTATTGGAAGGGACACCCGCACTGAAGCTTTCTTT	CASSIGRDTRTEAFF
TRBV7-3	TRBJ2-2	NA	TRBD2	TGTGCCAGCAGCGAGATAGCGGGGGGCCTCACCGGGGAGCTGTTTTTT	CASSEIAGGLTGELFF
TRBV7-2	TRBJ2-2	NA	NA	TGTGCCAGCAGCTTAATTCTAGTCGGGAACACCGGGGAGCTGTTTTTT	CASSLILVGNTGELFF
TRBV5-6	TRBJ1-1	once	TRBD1	TGTGCCAGCAGCCCAAGTGGACAGGGAGAGGACACTGAAGCTTTCTTT	CASSPSGQGEDTEAFF
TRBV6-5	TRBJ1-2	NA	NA	TGTGCCAGCAGTTCTGGGCCAGGGCTTTATGGCTACACCTTC	CASSSGPGLYGYTF
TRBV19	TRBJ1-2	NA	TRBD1	TGTGCCAGTAGTATAGAGGGACAGAACTATGGCTACACCTTC	CASSIEGQNYGYTF
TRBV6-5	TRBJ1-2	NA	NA	TGTGCCACCCAAAGCGGCAGGACTAACTATGGCTACACCTTC	CATQSGRTNYGYTF
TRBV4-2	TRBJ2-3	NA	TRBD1	TGTGCCAGCAGACATCAAGGTTCCGGGACAGGGACCTTGACGCAGTATTTT	CASRHQGSGTGTLTQYF
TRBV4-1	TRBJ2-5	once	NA	TGCGCCAGCAGCCAAGTCCCGCCGGGGCCCGGGCTCGGGGGTGAAGAGACCCAGTACTTC	CASSQVPPGPGLGGEETQYF
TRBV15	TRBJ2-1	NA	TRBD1	TGTGCCACCAGCAGAGATCTAGAGTACTCGGGACAGGGGTACAATGAGCAGTTCTTC	CATSRDLEYSGQGYNEQFF
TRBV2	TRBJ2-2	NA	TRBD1	TGTGCCAGCAGAAGGGACAGGGGGACCGGGGAGCTGTTTTTT	CASRRDRGTGELFF
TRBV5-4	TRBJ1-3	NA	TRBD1	TGTGCCAGCAGCTTGGGGCAGGGGGCAGGAAACACCATATATTTT	CASSLGQGAGNTIYF
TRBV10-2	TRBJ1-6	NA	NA	TGCGCCAGCAGGGGGGGTCTAGGGAAGAATTCACCCCTCCACTTT	CASRGGLGKNSPLHF
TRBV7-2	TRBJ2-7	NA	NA	TGTGCCAGCAGTAAACCGGGCTACGAGCAGTACTTC	CASSKPGYEQYF
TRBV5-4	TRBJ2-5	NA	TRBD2	TGTGCCAGCAGCCCCGGGACTAGCGGGGGTGAGGAGACCCAGTACTTC	CASSPGTSGGEETQYF
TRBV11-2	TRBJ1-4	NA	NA	TGTGCCAGCAGCTTAGACTCGGGGCGGGGACGTGAAAAACTGTTTTTT	CASSLDSGRGREKLFF